This entry features one T cell receptor beta chain sequence. Its target is unknown. The sample belongs to a study of beta chain features in type 1 diabetes. Study-level results: In comparison with healthy donors, patients had naive, central memory and Treg TCRB repertoires that appeared more similar. Type 1 diabetes patients had fewer VDJ junction insertions and more deletions.

The whole isolated RNA underwent reverse transcription, so sequencing captured expressed TCRB transcripts. The repertoire was sequenced with immunoSEQ multiplex PCR; TCRdb's copy has only in-frame clones and lacks some. The sample holds a few hundred thousand clones; over 13% are singletons and the top ten take about 0.018%. The germline V gene encodes CDR1 SGHRS and CDR2 YFSETQ. After removal of 4 bases from V and 1 base from J, the junction contained 4 bases not matched to a gene. The CDR3 length is 14 residues. The rearrangement joins TRBV5-1 to TRBJ1-1, with 7 nucleotides matching TRBD1. This TCR was recovered from a young woman in good health. Sequenced material: naive CD4+ T cells from blood. This chain's CDR3 is CASSEGQPNTEAFF. CDR3 sequence (DNA): TGCGCCAGCAGCGAGGGACAGCCGAACACTGAAGCTTTCTTT.